The 8 T cell receptor beta chains given below trace back to one sample, sequenced in a study of blood T cell repertoires in COVID-19. The table came from immunoSEQ multiplex PCR; TCRdb's copy has only in-frame clones and leaves some out. The sample carries some 210,000 clones, around four fifths recorded once. Sequencing was performed on peripheral blood. Every receptor here comes from a human donor in a cohort sampled during active COVID-19.

This rearrangement joins TRBV6-5 to TRBJ1-1; D remains ambiguous. This CDR3 is built from 14 residues. The V end lost 3 bases, the J end lost 3 bases, and 11 bases lay between the germline ends. Germline V gives CDR1 MNHEY, CDR2 SVGAGI. This chain's CDR3 is CASSYSQFYTEAFF. The CDR3 coding sequence is TGTGCCAGCAGTTATAGCCAGTTTTACACTGAAGCTTTCTTT.

This chain links TRBV3-1 (or the pseudogene TRBV3-2) with TRBJ1-2; tentative D call: TRBD1 (6 bases). The length of the CDR3 is 15 residues. Trimming removed 2 bases from V and 2 bases from J, with 12 bases in between. The germline CDR1 and CDR2 sequences are LGHDT and YNNKEL (reference sequence). CDR3 bases: TGTGCCAGCAGCCAATTTATCGGACAGAACTATGGCTACACCTTC. This gives the protein CASSQFIGQNYGYTF.

The chain carries TRBV28 and TRBJ2-1; TRBD2 aligns across 7 bases. J lost 5 bases, V lost 7 bases, and 8 bases had no gene match. The CDR3 spans 14 residues. The germline V gene has CDR1 MDHEN and CDR2 SYDVKM. CDR3 sequence reads: CASTMGGTDNEQFF. DNA for the CDR3: TGTGCCAGCACTATGGGGGGGACGGACAATGAGCAGTTCTTC.

The DNA for the CDR3 is TGTGCCAGCAGTGTAGTGAGGGAACGGGACGAGCAGTACGTC. Residues: CASSVVRERDEQYV. The chain is built from TRBV2 and TRBJ2-7; possible D gene TRBD2, 5 bases. Germline V gene data show CDR1 as SNHLY and CDR2 as FYNNEI. The CDR3 contains 14 residues. The V gene lost 4 bases and the J gene lost 5 bases, with 15 bases spanning the gap.

V and J are TRBV25-1 and TRBJ1-2; perhaps TRBD1 as D (6 bases). V was pared by 2 bases and J by 4 bases, with 17 bases between. This CDR3 has 16 residues. CDR1 MGHDK and CDR2 SYGVNS come from the germline V gene. The CDR3 sequence is CASSEQGSHQSYGYTF. In DNA, the CDR3 is TGTGCCAGCAGTGAACAGGGGTCCCACCAATCCTATGGCTACACCTTC.

With respect to this clone: The sample has other DNA sequences that encode this CDR3 too. As DNA, the CDR3 is TGTGCCAGCAGTGAACTAGCCGGGCTACAAGAGACCCAGTACTTC. It encodes CASSELAGLQETQYF. V usage is TRBV6-1 and J usage is TRBJ2-5, with D tentatively TRBD2 (5 bases). CDR1 is MNHNS and CDR2 is SASEGT in the germline V gene. V dropped 2 bases and J dropped 2 bases, with 12 bases sitting between them. CDR3 length: 15 amino acids.

This chain uses TRBV5-5 with TRBJ2-5; 9 bases align to TRBD2. Germline V CDR1 and CDR2: SGHKS, YYEKEE (reference sequence). V lost 5 bases and J lost 2; bases outside the gene matches: 10. The CDR3 has 16 amino acids. The CDR3 DNA follows: TGTGCCAGCAGTTACGGACTAGCGATAGCTCAAGAGACCCAGTACTTC. It yields the protein CASSYGLAIAQETQYF.

The chain links TRBV11-2 to TRBJ1-5; a weak D match, TRBD1 (5 bases). The CDR3 is 13 amino acids. The germline gives CDR1 SGHAT, CDR2 FQNNGV. V was shortened by 5 bases and J by 4 bases, with 9 bases between the two germline ends. The CDR3 loop is CASSLGPNQPQHF. Here the CDR3 DNA reads TGTGCCAGCAGCCTGGGGCCTAATCAGCCCCAGCATTTT.